This entry lists 9 T cell receptor beta chains sequenced from one sample in a study of Tregs in tolerant kidney transplant recipients. The repertoire was sequenced with immunoSEQ multiplex PCR; TCRdb's copy has only in-frame clones and lacks some. The sample holds about 100,000 clones; approximately 93% are singletons and the top ten take 0.46%. The sequencing here drew on CD4+ T cells from blood, taken before the transplant. These receptors came from a human donor who received a combined kidney and bone marrow transplant.

This sequence joins TRBV5-1 and TRBJ2-5; D may be TRBD1 (6 bases). This CDR3 has 15 amino acids. Germline V lookup: CDR1 SGHRS, CDR2 YFSETQ. V lost 2 bases to trimming and J lost 5 bases, with 16 bases between them. DNA of the CDR3: TGCGCCAGCAGCTTACAGGGAATATCCAAGGAGACCCAGTACTTC. Residues: CASSLQGISKETQYF.

The chain uses TRBV6-1 and TRBJ1-4, with D possibly being TRBD1 (6 bases). Germline-derived CDR1 and CDR2 are MNHNS and SASEGT. The CDR3 has 15 residues. V dropped 4 bases and J dropped 3 bases, with 12 bases sitting between them. This CDR3 is CASSGGGRSNEKLFF. In DNA, the CDR3 is TGTGCCAGCAGTGGAGGGGGAAGATCTAATGAAAAACTGTTTTTT.

V gene TRBV29-1 combines with J gene TRBJ1-2; 11 bases are shared with TRBD1. CDR1 is SQVTM, CDR2 ANQGSEA, per germline. CDR3 length: 14 amino acids. V dropped 6 bases and J dropped 11; count of bases not matched to a gene: 14. This CDR3 is CSVPTAGTGGSYTF. DNA for the CDR3: TGCAGCGTCCCCACCGCCGGGACAGGGGGTAGTTACACCTTC.

The rearrangement links TRBV5-1 to TRBJ2-3; D gene unclear. Trimming took 0 bases from V and 1 from J, leaving 15 bases between them. The CDR3 length is 17 residues. From germline, CDR1 is SGHRS and CDR2 YFSETQ. The CDR3 nucleotides read TGCGCCAGCAGCTTGGCCTGGGCTACCTCACGCACAGATACGCAGTATTTT. Translation gives CASSLAWATSRTDTQYF.

The rearrangement joins TRBV19 to TRBJ2-5; tentatively, D is TRBD2 (6 bases). Germline V CDR1 and CDR2: LNHDA, SQIVND (reference sequence). The CDR3 extends over 12 amino acids. Trimming left V 3 bases short and J 5 bases short, with 7 bases between. The CDR3 loop reads CASSMAGETQYF. The CDR3 region has the DNA TGTGCCAGTAGTATGGCGGGGGAGACCCAGTACTTC.

The chain couples TRBV10-3 to TRBJ1-5; the D is unclear. Trimming pared 5 bases from V and 0 bases from J, leaving 5 bases between. CDR3 length equals 13 residues. Per the germline V gene, CDR1 is ENHRY and CDR2 is SYGVKD. CDR3 in DNA: TGTGCCATCAGTCCCAATAGCAATCAGCCCCAGCATTTT. Translated: CAISPNSNQPQHF.

The chain is built from TRBV28 and TRBJ2-5, with TRBD2 matching 11 bases. Germline-derived CDR1 and CDR2 are MDHEN and SYDVKM. The CDR3 has 15 amino acids. V lost 1 base and J lost 2; bases outside the gene matches: 0. CDR3: CASSLLAGGQETQYF. As DNA, the CDR3 is TGTGCCAGCAGTTTATTAGCGGGGGGGCAAGAGACCCAGTACTTC.

The V gene is TRBV30, the J gene TRBJ2-7, with 7 bases lining up with TRBD2. Germline V gene data show CDR1 as GTSNPN and CDR2 as SVGIG (reference sequence). The CDR3 is 13 amino acids. J gave up 3 bases and V 5 bases, and 7 bases lay outside the gene matches. This chain's CDR3 is CAWVGAGVYEQYF. The DNA for the CDR3 is TGTGCCTGGGTCGGGGCGGGGGTCTACGAGCAGTACTTC.

The chain is built from TRBV5-1 and TRBJ1-2; 9 nucleotides match TRBD1. The CDR3 spans 14 residues. Germline V gene lookup returns CDR1 SGHRS and CDR2 YFSETQ. The J segment lost 7 bases and the V segment lost 4 bases, leaving 8 bases of the junction unmatched. CDR3 protein: CASSEGQGIGGYTF. In DNA form, the CDR3 reads TGCGCCAGCAGCGAGGGACAGGGTATTGGTGGCTACACCTTC.